This T cell receptor beta chain was recovered during a study of cytomegalovirus exposure and HLA in healthy donors. PCR was performed using 60 Vbeta and 13 Jbeta primers. Profiling relied on immunoSEQ multiplex PCR, and the TCRdb table lists in-frame clones only, not all of them. The repertoire has 200,000 or so clones, over 75% of them found once; the top ten carry 0.22%. The CDR3 totals 14 residues. V lost 6 bases to trimming and J lost 3 bases, with 14 bases between them. Germline V gene lookup returns CDR1 LNHDA and CDR2 SQIVND (reference sequence). The receptor was derived from a girl aged 2 to 10 in good health and CMV-seronegative. The source material was PBMCs. The chain combines TRBV19 with TRBJ1-1, with D tentatively TRBD1 (6 bases). This CDR3 reads CASRLIGTHTEAFF. In DNA form, the CDR3 reads TGTGCCAGTAGATTGATAGGGACACACACTGAAGCTTTCTTT.